The 31 T cell receptor beta chains below were found in one sample sequenced in a study of CD4 T cells in relation to SARS-CoV-2 and coronaviruses. CD4+ T cells from unexposed donors were obtained before the COVID-19 pandemic (2011-2018). The cells were cultured for 10 days before CD4+ T cells were isolated. Here immunoSEQ multiplex PCR was the method, and the copy in TCRdb shows in-frame clones only, minus some. The repertoire includes almost 30,000 clones, about three quarters of them detected once, and roughly 14% sits in the top ten. These TCRs' antigens remain unknown. Input material: CD4+ T cells from PBMCs, cultured in vitro. The source of these receptors is a human donor in good health.

This chain connects TRBV6-5 to TRBJ1-2; 7 bases map to TRBD1. This CDR3 has 15 amino acids. The V gene end was trimmed by 5 bases and the J gene end by 7 bases; junction bases not matched to a gene: 13. Per the germline V gene, CDR1 is MNHEY and CDR2 is SVGAGI. CDR3 nucleotide sequence: TGTGCCAGCAGTAAGTGGGCCACAGGGGAGCGTGGCTACACCTTC. Translated: CASSKWATGERGYTF.

This clone showed up just a few times. V is TRBV4-1 and J is TRBJ1-2; D is ambiguous. The V end lost 1 base, the J end lost 2 bases, and 11 bases lay between the germline ends. This CDR3 is built from 15 residues. Germline V lookup: CDR1 MGHRA, CDR2 YSYEKL. The CDR3: CASSQVLTSNYGYTF. In DNA, the CDR3 is TGCGCCAGCAGCCAAGTTTTGACCTCGAACTATGGCTACACCTTC.

The rearrangement joins TRBV5-6 to TRBJ2-1, with 13 bases that match TRBD2. Germline CDR1 is SGHDT and CDR2 is YYEEEE. V lost 4 bases and J lost 9; bases outside the gene matches: 7. The CDR3 has 15 residues. CDR3 residues: CASSPVRTSGSEQFF. CDR3 DNA: TGTGCCAGCAGCCCGGTTAGGACTAGCGGGAGTGAGCAGTTCTTC.

The chain has TRBV18 and TRBJ2-2; TRBD2 might be the D (5 bases). V gave up 3 bases and J gave up 4 bases, with 15 bases separating them. CDR1 is KGHSH, CDR2 LQKENI, per germline. The CDR3 spans 16 residues. This CDR3 is CASSPPEVRVTGELFF. CDR3 DNA: TGTGCCAGCTCACCCCCGGAGGTGCGGGTCACCGGGGAGCTGTTTTTT.

This rearrangement joins TRBV19 to TRBJ1-1, with D perhaps matching TRBD1 (6 bases). Trimming cost V 6 bases and J 2 bases, with 16 bases left between them. Germline V CDR1 and CDR2: LNHDA, SQIVND (reference sequence). This CDR3 contains 15 residues. This CDR3 is CASSDLTGANTEAFF. The CDR3 DNA reads TGTGCCAGTAGCGACCTGACAGGAGCAAACACTGAAGCTTTCTTT.

V usage is TRBV7-9 and J usage is TRBJ2-1; TRBD1 matches at 7 bases. CDR3 length: 15 residues. With V trimmed by 8 bases and J by 3 bases, 10 bases remained unmatched. CDR1 is SEHNR, CDR2 FQNEAQ, per germline (reference sequence). CDR3 region: CASSIGQGVYNEQFF. DNA of the CDR3: TGTGCCAGCTCTATTGGCCAGGGGGTCTACAATGAGCAGTTCTTC.

This chain links TRBV5-6 with TRBJ2-4, with no clear D. Germline CDR1 reads SGHDT; CDR2 reads YYEEEE. Trimming removed 0 bases from V and 6 bases from J, with 7 bases in between. This CDR3 is built from 13 residues. The CDR3 region is CASSLERGNIQYF. The CDR3 DNA reads TGTGCCAGCAGCTTGGAACGAGGAAACATTCAGTACTTC.

The chain recombines TRBV18 with TRBJ2-7, with D maybe TRBD1 (6 bases). V was shortened by 3 bases and J by 5 bases, with 14 bases between the two germline ends. The CDR3 extends over 14 amino acids. Looked up from germline, CDR1 is KGHSH and CDR2 is LQKENI. In DNA form, the CDR3 reads TGTGCCAGCTCACCCCCAACAGGGCAGAACGAGCAGTACTTC. Protein sequence: CASSPPTGQNEQYF.

This clone turned up a few times. This chain joins TRBV10-3 and TRBJ1-2, with 7 bases that match TRBD1. CDR1 is ENHRY, CDR2 SYGVKD, per germline. The J segment lost 7 bases and the V segment lost 4 bases, leaving 6 bases of the junction unmatched. The CDR3 is 13 amino acids. The CDR3 spells CAISGNRDSGYTF. CDR3 sequence (DNA): TGTGCCATCAGTGGGAACCGGGACAGTGGCTACACCTTC.

A single count supports this clone. This chain uses TRBV30 with TRBJ2-1; a possible D gene is TRBD1 (6 bases). The CDR3 spans 16 residues. V was cut by 0 bases and J by 2 bases, with 14 bases left in between. Germline V CDR1 and CDR2: GTSNPN, SVGIG (reference sequence). In DNA, the CDR3 is TGTGCCTGGAGTGTACCCGGGGACACAGCCTACAATGAGCAGTTCTTC. Amino acids: CAWSVPGDTAYNEQFF.

The V and J genes are TRBV19 and TRBJ1-1; D may be TRBD1 (6 bases). Per the germline V gene, CDR1 is LNHDA and CDR2 is SQIVND (reference sequence). V lost 8 bases and J lost 6, with 25 bases in between. This CDR3 is 16 amino acids long. The CDR3 DNA reads as TGTGCCAGTTCAAGGGATTGGGGGGGCCGGGCCGCTGAAGCTTTCTTT. Amino acid sequence: CASSRDWGGRAAEAFF.

This rearrangement joins TRBV9 to TRBJ1-6; TRBD1 aligns across 8 bases. This CDR3 has 16 residues. V lost 3 bases, J lost 5 bases, and 7 bases stayed unmatched. Germline V gene data show CDR1 as SGDLS and CDR2 as YYNGEE. CDR3 region: CASSGRTGIDNSPLHF. The CDR3, as DNA: TGTGCCAGCAGCGGCCGGACAGGGATTGATAATTCACCCCTCCACTTT. Looking up the rest from reference TRBV9 and TRBJ1-6 gives the full variable domain: DSGVTQTPKHLITATGQRVTLRCSPRSGDLSVYWYQQSLDQGLQFLIQYYNGEERAKGNILERFSAQQFPDLHSELNLSSLELGDSALYFCASSGRTGIDNSPLHFGNGTRLTVT.

This chain links TRBV6-6 with TRBJ1-2, with D unclear. CDR1 MNHNY and CDR2 SVGAGI come from the germline V gene (reference sequence). Deletions cut 2 bases from V and 7 bases from J, with 11 bases between. CDR3 length: 13 amino acids. The CDR3 DNA reads TGTGCCAGCAGTTACCCGATCGCACCTGGCTACACCTTC. Its protein product is CASSYPIAPGYTF.

The gene calls are TRBV7-6 and TRBJ2-7, with unresolved D. Germline V gene data show CDR1 as SGHVS and CDR2 as FNYEAQ. Trimming stripped 7 bases from V and 4 bases from J, with 8 bases between. This CDR3 contains 11 residues. The CDR3 nucleotides are TGTGCCAGCAAACTAAAATACGAGCAGTACTTC. As protein: CASKLKYEQYF.

This clone was seen more than once but under ten times. This chain links TRBV5-1 with TRBJ2-2; weak D call: TRBD2 (6 bases). Germline CDR1 is SGHRS and CDR2 is YFSETQ. The germline V and J ends were trimmed by 0 bases and 4 bases, with 10 bases remaining between them. The CDR3 sequence is 15 residues long. The CDR3, as DNA: TGCGCCAGCAGCTTGGCGTCGGGGGTCACCGGGGAGCTGTTTTTT. Amino acid sequence: CASSLASGVTGELFF.

This chain's CDR3 is CASSPQEWRAATGELFF. The CDR3 DNA reads as TGTGCCAGCAGCCCCCAGGAGTGGAGGGCGGCCACCGGGGAGCTGTTTTTT. The V and J genes are TRBV7-3 and TRBJ2-2; D might be TRBD2 (6 bases). CDR1 SGHTA and CDR2 FQGTGA come from the germline V gene. The CDR3 is 17 residues long. Trimming removed 5 bases at V and 4 bases at J, with 20 bases between.

The chain links TRBV2 to TRBJ1-5; 8 bases line up with TRBD1. V shed 3 bases, J shed 7 bases, and the junction held 5 bases outside the gene matches. The length of the CDR3 is 14 residues. Germline V lookup: CDR1 SNHLY, CDR2 FYNNEI. The CDR3 loop reads CASSEWDRLQPQHF. The CDR3 DNA sequence: TGTGCCAGCAGTGAGTGGGACAGGCTCCAGCCCCAGCATTTT.

The chain is built from TRBV12-3 or TRBV12-4 and TRBJ1-4; D unresolved. The CDR3 extends over 13 amino acids. Trimming removed 6 bases at V and 1 base at J, with 6 bases between. The CDR3 reads CASSKGTNEKLFF. The CDR3, as DNA: TGTGCCAGCAGCAAGGGAACTAATGAAAAACTGTTTTTT.

The rearrangement uses TRBV4-2 and TRBJ2-5; no clear D. The CDR3 covers 16 residues. In germline, CDR1 is LGHNA, CDR2 YNFKEQ. Trimming removed 0 bases at V and 7 bases at J, with 18 bases between. In nucleotides, the CDR3 is TGTGCCAGCAGCCAAGAGGAGCGCGGATTCAGGTCGACCCAGTACTTC. As protein: CASSQEERGFRSTQYF.

The sample holds one count of this clone. The chain has TRBV7-2 and TRBJ2-1; TRBD2 might be the D (6 bases). The length of the CDR3 is 14 residues. CDR1 and CDR2 (germline): SGHTA, FQGNSA. V was trimmed by 5 bases and J by 7 bases, leaving 15 bases between them. The CDR3 here is CASSRNGGLNEQFF. The CDR3 nucleotides read TGTGCCAGCAGCCGTAACGGAGGGTTGAATGAGCAGTTCTTC.

In DNA form, the CDR3 reads TGTGCCAGCAGTCACCGGACTGAGTTCTATGGCTACACCTTC. Protein sequence: CASSHRTEFYGYTF. This sequence joins TRBV3-1 (or the pseudogene TRBV3-2) and TRBJ1-2; no clear D. V dropped 6 bases and J dropped 4 bases, with 15 bases sitting between them. The CDR3 has 14 amino acids. Germline V gene data show CDR1 as LGHDT and CDR2 as YNNKEL (reference sequence).

V and J are TRBV19 and TRBJ1-1, with TRBD1 as a possible D gene (5 bases). V was pared by 3 bases and J by 7 bases, with 12 bases between. The CDR3 consists of 13 residues. The germline V gene has CDR1 LNHDA and CDR2 SQIVND (reference sequence). Written as DNA, the CDR3 is TGTGCCAGTAGTATCGTAGACAGTCGTGAAGCTTTCTTT. Residues: CASSIVDSREAFF.

Turning to this clone: A junction boundary mismatches the germline segment, possibly from a read error. This chain joins TRBV6-5 and TRBJ2-7; 10 positions match TRBD2. From germline, CDR1 is MNHEY and CDR2 SVGAGI. The CDR3 covers 12 residues. The CDR3 DNA reads as TGTGCCAGCAGTACGCCTAGCGGGAGCTATTTTTTC. This gives the protein CASSTPSGSYFF.

This clone was picked up a small number of times. The chain joins TRBV29-1 to TRBJ1-2; 9 nucleotides align to TRBD1. CDR3 length: 14 residues. CDR1 is SQVTM and CDR2 is ANQGSEA in the germline V gene. After removal of 2 bases from V and 8 bases from J, the junction contained 9 bases not matched to a gene. The CDR3 sequence: CSVEYRDRVDGYTF. The CDR3 DNA sequence: TGCAGCGTTGAATACCGGGACAGGGTGGACGGCTACACCTTC.

V gene TRBV5-1 combines with J gene TRBJ2-1, with D possibly being TRBD1 or TRBD2 (5 bases each). V lost 1 base to trimming and J lost 5 bases, with 13 bases between them. The germline CDR1 and CDR2 sequences are SGHRS and YFSETQ. The CDR3 runs to 15 residues. The CDR3 nucleotides read TGCGCCAGCAGCTTGTATTCTAGGGGACACAATGAGCAGTTCTTC. This codes for CASSLYSRGHNEQFF.

This clone was seen a few times. The chain carries TRBV27 and TRBJ2-1; the match to TRBD2 covers 12 bases. Germline-derived CDR1 and CDR2 are MNHEY and SMNVEV (reference sequence). V gave up 6 bases and J gave up 11 bases; unmatched junction bases: 11. The CDR3 contains 15 residues. CDR3 loop: CASSRLAGATLKQFF. The CDR3 DNA follows: TGTGCCAGCAGCAGACTAGCGGGAGCAACCCTAAAGCAGTTCTTC.

This chain links TRBV2 with TRBJ1-2, with D hard to call. The CDR3 has 13 residues. The V end lost 6 bases, the J end lost 7 bases, and 15 bases lay between the germline ends. Germline assignment: CDR1 SNHLY and CDR2 FYNNEI. CDR3: CASSDRGERGYTF. CDR3 sequence (DNA): TGTGCCAGCAGCGACCGGGGTGAACGTGGCTACACCTTC.

This clone was found once. The chain has TRBV5-4 and TRBJ2-5; 15 nucleotides agree with TRBD2. CDR1 and CDR2 from the germline V gene are SGHNT and YYREEE (reference sequence). This CDR3 contains 17 residues. V dropped 4 bases and J dropped 7; count of bases not matched to a gene: 11. The CDR3 bases are TGTGCCAGCAGCATCGGGACTAGCGGGGGGACTAAGGGGACCCAGTACTTC. Its protein is CASSIGTSGGTKGTQYF.

This clone was seen only a few times. V usage is TRBV6-5 and J usage is TRBJ1-4; 7 bases are shared with TRBD1. The CDR3 is 15 amino acids. With V trimmed by 5 bases and J by 3 bases, 6 bases remained unmatched. The germline V gene has CDR1 MNHEY and CDR2 SVGAGI. The CDR3, as DNA: TGTGCCAGCAGTAGATCAGGGGGAGCTAATGAAAAACTGTTTTTT. It encodes CASSRSGGANEKLFF.

This clone was counted a few times. The V call is TRBV18, the J call TRBJ2-2; D is unresolved. V lost 3 bases and J 7 bases, leaving 15 bases between the germline ends. Germline CDR1 and CDR2: KGHSH and LQKENI. The CDR3 is made up of 15 amino acids. This CDR3 is CASSPNEGLGGELFF. CDR3 coding DNA: TGTGCCAGCTCACCGAATGAAGGGCTAGGCGGGGAGCTGTTTTTT.

The rearrangement links TRBV18 to TRBJ1-5; 8 bases align to TRBD1. J was trimmed by 6 bases and V by 3 bases; bases with no gene match: 10. CDR1 and CDR2 (germline): KGHSH, LQKENI. The CDR3 covers 16 residues. CDR3 nucleotides: TGTGCCAGCTCACCCCCGGGACAGGCCTGGGGTCAGCCCCAGCATTTT. As protein: CASSPPGQAWGQPQHF.